This TCR beta chain was retrieved from a study of T cells in Graves' hyperthyroidism and ophthalmopathy. Amplification of TCR beta CDR3 regions used RNA as the template. HTBI primers were used for first-round RT-PCR of the TCR CDR3. TCRdb used MiXCR to reprocess the multiplex PCR reads, holding one entry per CDR3 protein. Of a few hundred thousand distinct CDR3 sequences in the sample, 40% to 55% were seen once. This clonotype was seen just once. In making diagnoses, clinical symptoms, serum thyroxine and TRAb, thyroid ultrasound and orbital computed tomography were all used. This CDR3 region has 16 residues. Between the trimmed V and J ends, which lost 6 bases and 11 bases, there was a span of 29 bases. Germline V gene sequence: CDR1 DFQATT, CDR2 SNEGSKA (reference sequence).

Sequenced material: peripheral blood or thyroid tissue (not recorded which). This chain links TRBV20-1 with TRBJ1-5, with TRBD1 as a possible D gene (5 bases). This TCR came from an adult woman with Graves' disease, either hyperthyroidism or ophthalmopathy (not recorded which). The CDR3 DNA sequence: TGCAGTGCCTACACACCTGGACTAGGGGATGGTGAGACCCAGCATTTT. It codes for CSAYTPGLGDGETQHF.